The TCR beta chain described here comes from a study of T cell repertoires in cytomegalovirus infection. Turning to the study itself: HLA-B-restricted CMV epitopes that are well studied, plus recently identified HLA-C-restricted ones, were used by the study. Matching HLA type, along with CMV infection, was indicated by public TCR beta signatures. Study-wide results and caveats: CMV carriers with the relevant HLA were identified by cumulative public TCR beta family frequency. Within the response measured ex vivo, HLA-C-restricted CMV-specific TCR beta clonotypes were dominant.

Notes on this clonotype: Its antigen is still unknown.

CDR3 length: 18 amino acids. J lost 5 bases, V lost 4 bases, and 17 bases had no gene match. MiXCR, applied by TCRdb to the reads, yields one record per CDR3 protein. In the table there are roughly 700,000 distinct CDR3 sequences, roughly 33% of which are singletons. Sequencing used cultured PBMCs, obtained from culture after CMV antigen stimulation. The TCR comes from a human donor in good health (CMV status not recorded). Some clones in this sample may be carry-over from other donors' samples. This sequence joins TRBV12-3 or TRBV12-4 and TRBJ2-1, with 7 bases matching TRBD2. CDR3 region: CASSSPQPLATINNEQFF. The DNA of the CDR3 is TGTGCCAGCAGTTCCCCTCAACCACTAGCGACCATAAACAATGAGCAGTTCTTC.